Presented here are 5 T cell receptor beta chains from one specimen sequenced in a study of T cell changes during pregnancy in multiple sclerosis. The data were produced by immunoSEQ multiplex PCR, yet TCRdb's version contains in-frame clones alone and is incomplete. Among 40,000 to 50,000 clones listed, about 93% were seen once. Sequenced here: CD4+ T cells from peripheral blood mononuclear cells, sampled in the third trimester of pregnancy. These receptors all stem from a female donor with multiple sclerosis, enrolled in a pregnancy study.

V usage is TRBV4-2 and J usage is TRBJ1-4, with TRBD1 matching over 11 bases. V lost 7 bases to trimming and J lost 7 bases; unmatched junction nucleotides: 11. This CDR3 is 16 amino acids long. Germline V gives CDR1 LGHNA, CDR2 YNFKEQ. This CDR3 is CASTDLWDRGAEKLFF. The CDR3 DNA reads TGTGCCAGCACCGACCTCTGGGACAGGGGGGCTGAAAAACTGTTTTTT.

The rearrangement links TRBV5-4 to TRBJ1-1; no clear D gene. Germline CDR1 reads SGHNT; CDR2 reads YYREEE (reference sequence). The V end lost 4 bases, the J end lost 1 base, and 14 bases lay between the germline ends. CDR3 length equals 15 residues. CDR3 residues: CASSLRVHRNTEAFF. The CDR3 DNA reads TGTGCCAGCAGCCTCCGCGTCCACAGGAACACTGAAGCTTTCTTT. The whole variable domain, remainder taken from reference TRBV5-4 and TRBJ1-1, is ETGVTQSPTHLIKTRGQQVTLRCSSQSGHNTVSWYQQALGQGPQFIFQYYREEENGRGNFPPRFSGLQFPNYSSELNVNALELDDSALYLCASSLRVHRNTEAFFGQGTRLTVV.

This chain joins TRBV7-9 and TRBJ1-2; 8 nucleotides match TRBD1. The V segment lost 2 bases and the J segment 3 bases; nucleotides outside the gene matches: 8. Germline lookup yields CDR1 SEHNR and CDR2 FQNEAQ (reference sequence). The CDR3 has 16 residues. CDR3 nucleotide sequence: TGTGCCAGCAGCTTAAGACAGGGGACTAATGACTATGGCTACACCTTC. This translates into CASSLRQGTNDYGYTF.

This clone appeared once. The V and J genes are TRBV28 and TRBJ1-2; TRBD1 aligns across 7 bases. Germline trimming cut 5 bases from V and 5 bases from J; bases unmatched to any gene: 8. The germline V gene encodes CDR1 MDHEN and CDR2 SYDVKM. The CDR3 runs 14 residues. DNA for the CDR3: TGTGCCAGCAGTAGCGGACAGGACTTATATGGCTACACCTTC. It codes for CASSSGQDLYGYTF.

The rearrangement joins TRBV6-5 to TRBJ2-3; 10 positions match TRBD2. This CDR3 region has 14 residues. V shed 6 bases, J shed 8 bases, and the junction held 8 bases outside the gene matches. From germline, CDR1 is MNHEY and CDR2 SVGAGI. CDR3 sequence reads: CASRESGGAGTQYF. The CDR3 DNA reads TGTGCCAGCAGGGAAAGCGGGGGGGCGGGTACGCAGTATTTT.